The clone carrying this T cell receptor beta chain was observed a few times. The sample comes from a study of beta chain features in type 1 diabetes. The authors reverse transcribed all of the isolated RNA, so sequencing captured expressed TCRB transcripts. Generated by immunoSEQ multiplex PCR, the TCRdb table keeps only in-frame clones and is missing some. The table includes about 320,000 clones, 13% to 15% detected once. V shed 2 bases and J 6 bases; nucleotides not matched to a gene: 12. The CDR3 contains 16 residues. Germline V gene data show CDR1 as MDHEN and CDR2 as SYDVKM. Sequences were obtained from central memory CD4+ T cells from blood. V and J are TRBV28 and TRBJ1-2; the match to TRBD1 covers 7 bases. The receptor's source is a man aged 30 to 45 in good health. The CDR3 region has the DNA TGTGCCAGCAGTTTAGAGATAACAGGGGCGGCGCATGGCTACACCTTC. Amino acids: CASSLEITGAAHGYTF.